This TCR beta chain was sequenced for a study of blood T cell repertoires in COVID-19. Study summary: COVID-19 samples collected from the United States, Italy and Spain covered acute and convalescent phases. T cells, B-cell-depleted T cells, or PBMCs supplied cDNA or gDNA.

In the study's own analysis: From reference gene primer amplification, estimates of nucleated cell counts were derived. The method was immunoSEQ multiplex PCR; TCRdb's version includes in-frame clones alone and lacks a portion of them. The V and J calls and the clone size are those of that table, but D and trimming were determined from the DNA. The sample lists 90,000 to 120,000 clones, around 86% seen once, with approximately 4.1% in the top ten. Germline lookup yields CDR1 SGHRS and CDR2 YFSETQ. The CDR3 extends over 17 amino acids. V lost 2 bases and J lost 0; bases outside the gene matches: 8. The rearrangement uses TRBV5-1 and TRBJ1-2; 9 bases fit TRBD1. The clonotype comes from a woman in her 70s with acute or convalescent COVID-19. Sequences were obtained from peripheral blood. CDR3 loop: CASSFDGQGLANYGYTF. DNA for the CDR3: TGCGCCAGCAGCTTTGATGGACAGGGGCTAGCTAACTATGGCTACACCTTC.